This TCR beta chain was found in a study of shared clonotypes between healthy human individuals. Study-wide context: Each donor's CD4 naive and CD4 memory cells filled three plates apiece, CD8 naive two, and CD8 memory one. Study-wide points: Rarefaction showed sorted-subset sequencing was incomplete despite large depth. What naive subsets generally showed was a larger estimated richness than memory subsets showed.

Here immunoSEQ multiplex PCR was the method, and the copy in TCRdb shows in-frame clones only, minus some. The sample carries about 600,000 clones, about 98% recorded once. CD45RO-negative cells were positively selected for CCR7, leaving out terminally differentiated effector memory CD45RA+ cells. Of note for this clone: The antigen is unknown.

Trimming at V came to 0 bases and at J to 4 bases, leaving 11 bases not matched to a gene. The CDR3 consists of 19 residues. Germline CDR1 reads SGHNT; CDR2 reads YYREEE (reference sequence). The clonotype originates from a man aged 25-45 years in good health. This chain connects TRBV5-4 to TRBJ2-1; 12 bases align to TRBD2. Source material: naive CD8+ T cells sorted from blood. Written as DNA, the CDR3 is TGTGCCAGCAGCTTGGCTGGCCGTCCTGGACTAGCGGGATACAATGAGCAGTTCTTC. Its translation is CASSLAGRPGLAGYNEQFF.